Presented here are 2 T cell receptor beta chains from one specimen sequenced in a study of blood T cell repertoires in COVID-19. Assay: immunoSEQ multiplex PCR; the TCRdb copy retains only in-frame clones and omits some. This sample yields 200,000 to 300,000 clones, of which 80% to 90% are seen a single time; around 10% belongs to the top ten. The sample was PBMCs or T cells enriched from blood (not recorded which). Every receptor here comes from a man aged 35 to 55 who had recovered from COVID-19.

V and J are TRBV4-2 and TRBJ1-5; TRBD1 aligns across 7 bases. Germline V gene data show CDR1 as LGHNA and CDR2 as YNFKEQ. This CDR3 is built from 15 residues. Trimming took 3 bases from V and 3 from J; bases not matched to a gene: 5. CDR3 sequence: CASSQGTAYNQPQHF. Written as DNA, the CDR3 is TGTGCCAGCAGCCAGGGGACAGCCTACAATCAGCCCCAGCATTTT.

This clone was counted between two and nine times. This chain's CDR3 is CASVGQGYGYTF. The DNA of the CDR3 is TGTGCCAGCGTGGGGCAGGGCTATGGCTACACCTTC. The chain joins TRBV12-3 or TRBV12-4 to TRBJ1-2; TRBD1 is a possible D gene (5 bases). V lost 8 bases and J lost 4, with 11 bases in between. This CDR3 is built from 12 residues.